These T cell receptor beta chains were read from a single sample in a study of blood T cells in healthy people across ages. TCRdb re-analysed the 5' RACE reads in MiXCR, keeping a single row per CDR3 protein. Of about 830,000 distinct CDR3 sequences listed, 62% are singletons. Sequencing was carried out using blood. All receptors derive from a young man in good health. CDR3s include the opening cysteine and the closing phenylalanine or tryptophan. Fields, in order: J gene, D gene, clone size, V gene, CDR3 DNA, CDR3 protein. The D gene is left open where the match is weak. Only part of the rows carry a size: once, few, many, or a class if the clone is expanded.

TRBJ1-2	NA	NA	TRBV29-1	TGCAGCGTTGACAATAATAACTATGGCTACACCTTC	CSVDNNNYGYTF
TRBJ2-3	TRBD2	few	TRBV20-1	TGCAGTGCACGGTTAGCGGGGGGACACACAGATACGCAGTATTTT	CSARLAGGHTDTQYF
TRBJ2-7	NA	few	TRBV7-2	TGTGCCAGCAGCCCAGCTGGGACTGCATACTACGAGCAGTACTTC	CASSPAGTAYYEQYF
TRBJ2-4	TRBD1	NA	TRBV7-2	TGTGCCAGCAGTCCACAGGGGAGAACCAAAAACATTCAGTACTTC	CASSPQGRTKNIQYF
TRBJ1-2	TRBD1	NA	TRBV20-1	TGCAGTGCTCTGGACAGGGGATTCTATGGCTACACCTTC	CSALDRGFYGYTF
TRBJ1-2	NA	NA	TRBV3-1	TGTGCCAGCAGCCAAGGACCAAGGGCAGATGGGTACGGCTACACCTTC	CASSQGPRADGYGYTF
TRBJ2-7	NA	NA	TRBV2	TGTGCCAGCCAACAGGGAACCGGCCTCTACGAGCAGTACTTC	CASQQGTGLYEQYF
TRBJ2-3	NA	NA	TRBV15	TGTGCCACCAGCAGTCCCCCGGGGGTAACAGATACGCAGTATTTT	CATSSPPGVTDTQYF
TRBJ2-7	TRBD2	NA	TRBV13	TGTGCCAGCAGCTTAAGACTAGCGGGGGGTTTCTACGAGCAGTACTTC	CASSLRLAGGFYEQYF
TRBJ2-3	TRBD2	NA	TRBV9	TGTGCCAGCAGCGTAGGGGGTCTACGGGGGGTCACAGATACGCAGTATTTT	CASSVGGLRGVTDTQYF
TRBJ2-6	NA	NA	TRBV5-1	TGCGCCAGCAGCTTGCGGACACCAAGCTCTGGGGCCAACGTCCTGACTTTC	CASSLRTPSSGANVLTF
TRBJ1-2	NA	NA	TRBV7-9	TGTGCCAGCAGCTCGACACGACAGCTTCTCTATGGCTACACCTTC	CASSSTRQLLYGYTF
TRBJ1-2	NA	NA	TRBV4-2	TGTGCCAGCAGCCCGCCACAAGTCTCCTATGGCTACACCTTC	CASSPPQVSYGYTF
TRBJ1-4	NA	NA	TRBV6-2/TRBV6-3	TGTGCCAGCAGTTACTTGGACAGCCCGGGGGATGAAAAACTGTTTTTT	CASSYLDSPGDEKLFF
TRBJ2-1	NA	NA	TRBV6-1	TGTGCCAGCATCGGGACAAAGACCAGTAATGAGCAGTTCTTC	CASIGTKTSNEQFF
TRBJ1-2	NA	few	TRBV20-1	TGCAGTGTCATTACAGGGCGCCCTGGCTACACCTTC	CSVITGRPGYTF
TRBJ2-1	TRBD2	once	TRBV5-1	TGCGCCACGGGGACTAGCGGGGGATATGAGCAGTTCTTC	CATGTSGGYEQFF
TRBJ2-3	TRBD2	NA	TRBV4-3	TGCGCCAGCAGCCGAGAGGCTAGCGGGGGCGCAGATACGCAGTATTTT	CASSREASGGADTQYF
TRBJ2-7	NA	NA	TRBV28	TGTGCCAGCAGTTTTAGGGGCGTTAACTCCTACGAGCAGTACTTC	CASSFRGVNSYEQYF
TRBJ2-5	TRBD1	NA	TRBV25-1	TGTGCCAGCAGAGGAACAGGGGCGGAGGAGACCCAGTACTTC	CASRGTGAEETQYF
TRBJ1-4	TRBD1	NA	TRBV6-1	TGTGCCAGCAGTGAAGGCAGGGGGCGAAGAGAAAAACTGTTTTTT	CASSEGRGRREKLFF
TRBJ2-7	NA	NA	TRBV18	NA	CASSASGRVSSYEQYF
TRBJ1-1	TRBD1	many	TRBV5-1	TGTGCCAGCAGCTCGGGACAGGGGAACACTGAAGCTTTCTTT	CASSSGQGNTEAFF
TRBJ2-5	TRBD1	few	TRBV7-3	TGTGCCAGCAGCGCCCAGGGGGCCCAAGAGACCCAGTACTTC	CASSAQGAQETQYF
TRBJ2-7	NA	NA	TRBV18	TGTGCCAGCTCACTCGAGACGGACTACGAGCAGTACTTC	CASSLETDYEQYF
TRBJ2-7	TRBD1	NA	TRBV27	TGTGCCAGCAGTTTAAAGGACAGGTCTTTAGGCTACGAGCAGTACTTC	CASSLKDRSLGYEQYF
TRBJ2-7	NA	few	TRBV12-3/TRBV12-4	TGTGCCAGCAGTTCAGACAAGACCCACTCCTACGAGCAGTACTTC	CASSSDKTHSYEQYF
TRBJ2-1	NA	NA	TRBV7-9	TGTGCCAGCAGCCCGCGGAACCCCAATGAGCAGTTCTTC	CASSPRNPNEQFF
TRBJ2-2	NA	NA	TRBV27	TGTGCCAGCAGTCCGGGACATGAATCCTACAATGAGCAGTTTTTT	CASSPGHESYNEQFF
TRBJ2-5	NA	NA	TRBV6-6	TGTGCCAGCAGTTACTCGCGGTCAGGGGGGCAAGAGACCCAGTACTTC	CASSYSRSGGQETQYF
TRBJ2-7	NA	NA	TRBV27	TGTGCCTGCAGCGGTAGCGGCTACGAGCAGTACTTC	CACSGSGYEQYF
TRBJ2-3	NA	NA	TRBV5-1	TGCGCCAGCAGCCTGACAGCCCTGGTAGATACGCAGTATTTT	CASSLTALVDTQYF
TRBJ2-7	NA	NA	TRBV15	TGTGCCACCAGCAGAGATGGTCAGCTGAGCTCCTACGAGCAGTACTTC	CATSRDGQLSSYEQYF
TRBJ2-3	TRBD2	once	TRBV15	TGTGCCACCAGCAGAGGCAGCGGGGATATCACAGATACGCAGTATTTT	CATSRGSGDITDTQYF
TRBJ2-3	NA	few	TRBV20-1	TGCAGTGCTAGAGATGAGGAGGGGGGGGACACAGATACGCAGTATTTT	CSARDEEGGDTDTQYF
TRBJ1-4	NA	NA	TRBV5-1	TGCGCCAGCAGCCTTGAGGAGGGCGAAAAACTGTTTTTT	CASSLEEGEKLFF
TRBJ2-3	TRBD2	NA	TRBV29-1	TGCAGCGTTGTCCCAGCGGGGGCAAGCACAGATATGCAGTATTTT	CSVVPAGASTDMQYF
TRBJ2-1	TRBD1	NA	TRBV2	TGTGCCAGCAGTGAAGAGGAACAGGGGTTCAATGAGCAGTTCTTC	CASSEEEQGFNEQFF
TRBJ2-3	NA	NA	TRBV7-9	TGTGCCAGCAGCTTGGAAGCGGGCAGCACAGATACGCAGTATTTT	CASSLEAGSTDTQYF
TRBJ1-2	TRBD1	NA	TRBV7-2	TGTGCCAGCAGCTTAGGATCACTTGTGGGCAGGGGGAAAGGAAGCTATGGCTACACCTTC	CASSLGSLVGRGKGSYGYTF